Below, one T cell receptor beta chain is given with its context. These data belong to a study of blood T cell repertoires in COVID-19. The wider study: Spain, Italy and the United States supplied samples that represented acute and convalescent COVID-19. T cells, B-cell-depleted T cells, or PBMCs supplied cDNA or gDNA.

The V end was cut by 10 bases, the J end by 4 bases, with 17 bases between. The CDR3 runs 14 residues. Germline V gene data show CDR1 as LNHDA and CDR2 as SQIVND (reference sequence). Per the original methods: Nucleated cell counts were estimated from reference gene primer amplification. Produced via immunoSEQ multiplex PCR; TCRdb's table is partial and in-frame only. V and J calls and clone size follow that table, whereas D and trimming were derived from the DNA. The data contain more than 200,000 clones, about 88% of them seen just once; the ten biggest clones take up almost 2%. The rearrangement uses TRBV19 and TRBJ1-5; perhaps TRBD1 as D (6 bases). The sequence was collected from a man aged 30 to 39 with active or convalescent COVID-19. Sequencing was carried out using peripheral blood. CDR3 amino acids: CANPRQGINQPQHF. The CDR3, as DNA: TGTGCCAATCCCAGGCAGGGGATAAATCAGCCCCAGCATTTT.